Included here is one TCR beta chain sequence, with context. V was pared by 6 bases and J by 9 bases, with 15 bases between. This CDR3 region has 13 residues. Germline V gene sequence: CDR1 LNHDA, CDR2 SQIVND (reference sequence). This entry belongs to a study of blood T cell repertoires in COVID-19. Study-level information: In each case, the material was cDNA or gDNA derived from T cells, B-cell-depleted T cells, or PBMCs.

The table came from immunoSEQ multiplex PCR; TCRdb's copy has only in-frame clones and leaves some out. This table holds some 190,000 clones, roughly 88% found once. The rearrangement joins TRBV19 to TRBJ2-4; no clear D gene. This receptor was obtained from a man between 18 and 29 years old with active or convalescent COVID-19. The sequenced sample was peripheral blood. The CDR3 DNA reads as TGTGCCAGTAGCGACTTAACTCCCGTCATTCAGTACTTC. Encoded protein: CASSDLTPVIQYF.